This paragraph reports one T cell receptor beta chain. The antigen remains unidentified. This table comes from immunoSEQ multiplex PCR, and its TCRdb copy is limited to in-frame clones, with some not included. The data show around 100,000 clones, 85% to 90% seen once. These data originate in a study of T cell responses to AZD1222 COVID-19 vaccine. This CDR3 comprises 16 residues. V gave up 3 bases and J gave up 4 bases; unmatched junction bases: 10. Germline CDR1 and CDR2: SGHTA and FQGTGA. Broader study findings: Baseline seropositives among AZD1222 recipients totaled only five to seven.

The gene calls are TRBV7-3 and TRBJ2-5; 8 bases agree with TRBD2. Sequences were derived from peripheral blood, sampled on day 0 of AZD1222 vaccination. This receptor was taken from an adult in good health. This CDR3 is CASSLTLGGGRETQYF. The CDR3 DNA reads TGTGCCAGCAGCTTGACCCTGGGCGGGGGGAGAGAGACCCAGTACTTC.